The entry below gives a single TCR beta chain sequence along with its context. This clonotype was observed at least ten times. There is no known antigen for this receptor. Base qualities are not recorded, but no much larger clone differs from it by a single base. This sample is drawn from a study of CD8 T cells in ankylosing spondylitis (dated by TCRdb to between 2016 and 2019). Broadly, across the study: The study set out to find disease-linked TCR variants by profiling T cell receptor beta repertoires in ankylosing spondylitis patients and healthy donors. Peripheral blood was sampled, and synovial fluid was additionally collected from ankylosing spondylitis patients. In total, the full study cohort was made up of 85 to 140 healthy donors and more than 20 ankylosing spondylitis patients.

The full study reports these points: A CD8+ phenotype was shown by the disease-linked clones, which were found at relatively low frequencies in peripheral blood. Blood from ankylosing spondylitis patients appeared to be characterized by a TCR beta motif made up of under ten highly homologous amino acid variants. Some motif variants had previously been reported in the synovial fluid and blood of reactive arthritis patients, which suggests shared mechanisms of disease initiation. Significant enrichment of the disease-linked clones was reported in matched synovial fluid samples from ankylosing spondylitis patients.

These reads were obtained on an Illumina HiSeq 2500. Quantitative 5'-RACE with molecular barcodes was used to prepare TCR beta libraries. Concerning the study's data processing: A new computational method based on a probabilistic model of VDJ rearrangement was used to identify disease-linked TCR variants. TCRdb applied fastp at Q25 and MiXCR to the public reads, then kept only in-frame beta chains. Rows are unified per CDR3 protein, each entry keeping the most common DNA and genes. TCRdb assigned the V and J calls; the authors' analysis was not used. The sample table holds some 42,000 distinct CDR3 sequences, of which 2.7% were seen once. Jointly, the top ten make up roughly 4.4% of the sample. Sequences were obtained from blood, either unsorted or a sorted T cell fraction (not recorded which). This TCR was sampled from a male donor with ankylosing spondylitis or in good health (not recorded which).

The DNA sequence is TGTGCCAGCAGCGTACGGGGCGGGATGAACACCGGGGAGCTGTTTTTT. Its protein is CASSVRGGMNTGELFF. Here the chain combines TRBV9 and TRBJ2-2; D gene: possibly TRBD2, on 6 matching bases. Cut back by 1 base and 1 base, the V and J ends lie 11 bases apart. Per the germline V gene, SGDLS is the CDR1 and YYNGEE is the CDR2. Including the terminal cysteine and phenylalanine, the CDR3 comprises 16 residues. Here the CDR3 DNA is all that survives: 48 bases in frame from base 1. The entire variable domain, with the stretches around the CDR3 drawn from the reference TRBV9 and TRBJ2-2 proteins, is DSGVTQTPKHLITATGQRVTLRCSPRSGDLSVYWYQQSLDQGLQFLIQYYNGEERAKGNILERFSAQQFPDLHSELNLSSLELGDSALYFCASSVRGGMNTGELFFGEGSRLTVL.